Listed here are 6 T cell receptor beta chains from one sample, sequenced in a study of T-cell memory formation after mild COVID-19. TCRdb independently ran MiXCR on the 5' RACE reads; one entry per CDR3 protein. The sample yields around 410,000 distinct CDR3 sequences, 20% to 30% seen once. The sample taken for sequencing was PBMCs or a T cell subset sorted from them (not recorded which). The receptors derive from an adult woman who had mild COVID-19 (a few samples of this study predate the infection). Cell type and time point are not known.

This clonotype was picked up a small number of times. J is TRBJ1-1 and V is TRBV11-2; D not certain. V lost 5 bases to trimming and J lost 11 bases, with 18 bases between them. The CDR3 runs to 13 residues. The germline CDR1 and CDR2 sequences are SGHAT and FQNNGV. DNA for the CDR3: TGTGCCAGCAGCCCCGGGGTAGGGTTAGAGGCTTTCTTT. It translates to CASSPGVGLEAFF.

The V and J genes are TRBV19 and TRBJ1-6; D unclear. The CDR3 length is 12 residues. In germline, CDR1 is LNHDA, CDR2 SQIVND (reference sequence). V shed 3 bases and J shed 7 bases, with 4 bases lying between them. Written as DNA, the CDR3 is TGTGCCAGTAGTATCGACAATTCACCCCTCCACTTT. It specifies CASSIDNSPLHF.

The rearrangement uses TRBV10-3 and TRBJ2-7; no reliable D call. V shed 2 bases and J shed 0 bases, with 11 bases lying between them. The CDR3 is 15 residues long. The V gene's germline CDR1 is ENHRY and CDR2 SYGVKD. The CDR3 nucleotides are TGTGCCATCAGTGAGCGGGTCAGAAGCTCCTACGAGCAGTACTTC. It yields the protein CAISERVRSSYEQYF.

The table lists this clonotype with a few counts. The gene calls are TRBV9 and TRBJ2-5, with D possibly TRBD2 on 5 matching bases. CDR3 size: 16 residues. Looked up from germline, CDR1 is SGDLS and CDR2 is YYNGEE. V dropped 0 bases and J dropped 2 bases, with 14 bases sitting between them. The CDR3 protein is CASSVGAAGGQETQYF. In nucleotides, the CDR3 is TGTGCCAGCAGCGTAGGGGCTGCCGGAGGACAAGAGACCCAGTACTTC. The whole variable domain, remainder taken from reference TRBV9 and TRBJ2-5, is DSGVTQTPKHLITATGQRVTLRCSPRSGDLSVYWYQQSLDQGLQFLIQYYNGEERAKGNILERFSAQQFPDLHSELNLSSLELGDSALYFCASSVGAAGGQETQYFGPGTRLLVL.

The sample holds many counts of this clonotype. The chain recombines TRBV7-9 with TRBJ2-1, with 7 bases aligning to TRBD1. Germline values: CDR1 SEHNR, CDR2 FQNEAQ (reference sequence). The CDR3 length is 16 residues. Trimming at V came to 5 bases and at J to 7 bases, leaving 14 bases not matched to a gene. CDR3 amino acids: CASSVMGQLLQNEQFF. CDR3 bases: TGTGCCAGCAGCGTTATGGGACAGCTACTCCAGAATGAGCAGTTCTTC.

J is TRBJ2-1 and V is TRBV5-1; 7 nucleotides match TRBD1. J gave up 10 bases and V 0 bases, and 4 bases lay outside the gene matches. The CDR3 loop spans 13 amino acids. From germline, CDR1 is SGHRS and CDR2 YFSETQ. CDR3: CASSLEGGKEQFF. The CDR3 nucleotides are TGCGCCAGCAGCTTGGAAGGGGGCAAAGAGCAGTTCTTC. Filled out from reference TRBV5-1 and TRBJ2-1, the complete variable domain reads KAGVTQTPRYLIKTRGQQVTLSCSPISGHRSVSWYQQTPGQGLQFLFEYFSETQRNKGNFPGRFSGRQFSNSRSEMNVSTLELGDSALYLCASSLEGGKEQFFGPGTRLTVL.